These 9 T cell receptor beta chains came from one sample sequenced in a study of identical twins. MiXCR was run by TCRdb on the 5' RACE reads, yielding one entry per CDR3 protein. The repertoire includes some 250,000 distinct CDR3 sequences, 6.5% of them detected once, and roughly 15% sits in the top ten. This same sample was also taken into another study, of T cells expressing NK-cell markers.

Sequenced material: CD8+ T cells sorted from blood. These receptors were taken from a woman aged 18-30 years in good health.

The sample holds a few counts of this clonotype. The rearrangement joins TRBV20-1 to TRBJ2-1; 7 nucleotides match TRBD1. Germline V CDR1 and CDR2: DFQATT, SNEGSKA (reference sequence). The CDR3 runs to 16 residues. The V segment lost 5 bases and the J segment 8 bases; nucleotides outside the gene matches: 18. The CDR3 DNA reads as TGCAGTGCTGAAACAAAGGACAGGCTAATTTTGGATGAGCAGTTCTTC. Protein sequence: CSAETKDRLILDEQFF.

This sequence joins TRBV6-4 and TRBJ2-2; 8 nucleotides align to TRBD1. From germline, CDR1 is MRHNA and CDR2 SNTAGT. CDR3 size: 15 residues. The V and J ends lost 4 bases and 6 bases, in that order; junction bases with no gene match: 7. In nucleotides, the CDR3 is TGTGCCAGCAGTGCCGACAGGGGTAGCGCCGGGGAGCTGTTTTTT. This sequence encodes CASSADRGSAGELFF.

This rearrangement joins TRBV7-9 to TRBJ2-1, with 12 bases aligning to TRBD2. The CDR3 spans 16 residues. With 5 bases clipped from V and 1 base from J, the junction kept 3 bases outside the gene matches. CDR1 SEHNR and CDR2 FQNEAQ come from the germline V gene (reference sequence). The CDR3 coding sequence is TGTGCCAGCAGCCAGACTAGCGGGGGTTCCTACAATGAGCAGTTCTTC. It translates to CASSQTSGGSYNEQFF.

CDR3: CASSFDRDQETQYF. The CDR3 DNA follows: TGTGCCAGCAGCTTTGACAGGGACCAAGAGACCCAGTACTTC. The chain combines TRBV7-9 with TRBJ2-5; TRBD1 matches at 7 bases. Germline CDR1 reads SEHNR; CDR2 reads FQNEAQ (reference sequence). There are 14 residues in the CDR3. Trimming cost V 3 bases and J 0 bases; bases outside gene matches: 1.

This clonotype appeared a few times. The rearrangement joins TRBV27 to TRBJ2-1; 7 bases fit TRBD2. This CDR3 region has 15 residues. CDR1 is MNHEY and CDR2 is SMNVEV in the germline V gene (reference sequence). V was clipped by 5 bases and J by 6 bases; unmatched bases: 10. CDR3 coding DNA: TGTGCCAGCAGTACCCCTAGCGGCATTACCAATGAGCAGTTCTTC. Protein product: CASSTPSGITNEQFF.

This clonotype was detected only a few times. This chain joins TRBV3-1 and TRBJ2-7, with D possibly matching TRBD2 (5 bases). Between the trimmed V and J ends, which lost 0 bases and 6 bases, there was a span of 21 bases. This CDR3 region has 17 residues. The germline gives CDR1 LGHDT, CDR2 YNNKEL (reference sequence). The CDR3 loop reads CASSQEISVPPGGEQYF. The CDR3 DNA is TGTGCCAGCAGCCAAGAGATTAGCGTCCCGCCGGGTGGCGAGCAGTACTTC.

This chain uses TRBV5-1 with TRBJ1-3; D is perhaps TRBD1 (5 bases). This CDR3 has 12 amino acids. Trimming removed 3 bases from V and 5 bases from J, with 6 bases in between. CDR1 is SGHRS and CDR2 is YFSETQ in the germline V gene. The CDR3 bases are TGCGCCAGCAGCTCGGACAGAAACACCATATATTTT. Protein product: CASSSDRNTIYF.

This clonotype has ten or more counts. V usage is TRBV12-3 or TRBV12-4 and J usage is TRBJ1-6, with D possibly TRBD1 on 5 matching bases. The CDR3 extends over 13 amino acids. V dropped 1 base and J dropped 10 bases, with 8 bases sitting between them. CDR3 nucleotides: TGTGCCAGCAGTTTAGGGGGGGGATCACCCCTCCACTTT. This gives the protein CASSLGGGSPLHF.

CDR3 residues: CAISAVGGGNEQFF. Written as DNA, the CDR3 is TGTGCCATCAGTGCCGTGGGGGGGGGCAATGAGCAGTTCTTC. V and J are TRBV10-3 and TRBJ2-1; 7 bases line up with TRBD2. This CDR3 contains 14 residues. Germline CDR1 is ENHRY and CDR2 is SYGVKD. V shed 4 bases and J 6 bases; nucleotides not matched to a gene: 6.